The TCR beta chain described here comes from a study of T cell responses to AZD1222 COVID-19 vaccine. The CDR3 sequence is 17 residues long. The germline CDR1 and CDR2 sequences are SGDLS and YYNGEE. Germline trimming cut 3 bases from V and 4 bases from J; bases unmatched to any gene: 12. TCRdb's table, derived via immunoSEQ multiplex PCR, lists solely in-frame clones and lacks some. The sample has roughly 100,000 clones; 80% to 85% are singletons. The chain is built from TRBV9 and TRBJ2-3; 9 nucleotides match TRBD2. This receptor was obtained from an adult in good health. Sequencing used peripheral blood, obtained on day 0 of AZD1222 vaccination. The DNA for the CDR3 is TGTGCCAGCAGCGCCGCTCGTAGTAGCGGGAGTGCAGATACGCAGTATTTT. This translates into CASSAARSSGSADTQYF.